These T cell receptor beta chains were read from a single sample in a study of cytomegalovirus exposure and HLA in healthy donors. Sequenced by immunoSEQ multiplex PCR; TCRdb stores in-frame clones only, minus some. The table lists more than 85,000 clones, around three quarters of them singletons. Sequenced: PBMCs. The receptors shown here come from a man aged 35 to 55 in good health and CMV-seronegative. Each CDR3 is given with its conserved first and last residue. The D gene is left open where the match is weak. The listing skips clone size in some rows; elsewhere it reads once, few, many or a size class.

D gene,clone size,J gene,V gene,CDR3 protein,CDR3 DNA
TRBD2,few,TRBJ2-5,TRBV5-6,CASTKYPLAVYQETQYF,TGTGCCAGCACCAAATACCCGCTAGCGGTTTACCAAGAGACCCAGTACTTC
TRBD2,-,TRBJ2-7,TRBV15,CATSRGTTSGGPHREQYF,TGTGCCACCAGCCGGGGAACCACTAGCGGGGGCCCCCATAGGGAGCAGTACTTC
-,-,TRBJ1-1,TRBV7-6,CASSFTTDTGSAFF,TGTGCCAGCAGCTTTACGACGGATACAGGGAGTGCTTTCTTT
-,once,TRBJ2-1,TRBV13,CASSLGHDNEQFF,TGTGCCAGCAGCTTGGGGCATGACAATGAGCAGTTCTTC
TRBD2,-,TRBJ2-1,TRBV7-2,CASSLEGTSGRYYNEQFF,TGTGCCAGCAGCTTAGAAGGAACTAGCGGGAGGTATTACAATGAGCAGTTCTTC
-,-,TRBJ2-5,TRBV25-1,CASSGSAKRYF,TGTGCCAGCAGTGGAAGCGCAAAAAGATACTTC
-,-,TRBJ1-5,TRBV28,CASSTRLPGGNQPQHF,TGTGCCAGCAGTACCCGCCTTCCGGGAGGCAATCAGCCCCAGCATTTT
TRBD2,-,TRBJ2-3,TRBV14,CASSQDTWTSMSTDTQYF,TGTGCCAGCAGCCAAGATACCTGGACTAGCATGAGCACAGATACGCAGTATTTT
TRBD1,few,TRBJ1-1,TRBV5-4,CASSMGQGMTEAFF,TGTGCCAGCAGCATGGGACAGGGTATGACTGAAGCTTTCTTT
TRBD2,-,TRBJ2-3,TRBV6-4,CASSEETGGGTDTQYF,TGTGCCAGCAGTGAGGAGACGGGGGGGGGCACAGATACGCAGTATTTT
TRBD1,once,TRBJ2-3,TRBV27,CASSPTGGMDTQYF,TGTGCCAGCAGTCCGACAGGGGGGATGGATACGCAGTATTTT
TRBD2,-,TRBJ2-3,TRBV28,CASRVTSVIGDTQYF,TGTGCCAGCAGGGTTACTAGCGTCATAGGAGATACGCAGTATTTT
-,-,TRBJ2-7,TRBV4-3,CASSQRGGDTSYEQYF,TGCGCCAGCAGCCAACGGGGTGGGGACACTTCCTACGAGCAGTACTTC
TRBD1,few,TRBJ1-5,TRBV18,CASSTGTGGNQPQHF,TGTGCCAGCTCCACAGGGACAGGGGGAAATCAGCCCCAGCATTTT
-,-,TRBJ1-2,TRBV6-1,CASKTRVGVDGYTF,TGTGCCAGCAAAACGAGGGTCGGGGTGGATGGCTACACCTTC
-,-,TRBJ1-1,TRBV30,CAWSPYQGMNTEAFF,TGTGCCTGGAGTCCCTACCAGGGAATGAACACTGAAGCTTTCTTT
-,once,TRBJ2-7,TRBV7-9,CASIPQGSSYEQYF,TGTGCCAGCATCCCACAGGGTAGCTCCTACGAGCAGTACTTC
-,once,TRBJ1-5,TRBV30,CAWSNGGNQPQHF,TGTGCCTGGTCGAACGGGGGCAATCAGCCCCAGCATTTT
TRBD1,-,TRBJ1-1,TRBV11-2,CASSSRQGRGDAEAFF,TGTGCCAGCAGCTCCCGACAGGGTCGGGGTGACGCTGAAGCTTTCTTT
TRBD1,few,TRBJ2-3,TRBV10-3,CAISDPRIDRGADTQYF,TGTGCCATCAGTGACCCCCGCATCGACAGGGGGGCAGATACGCAGTATTTT
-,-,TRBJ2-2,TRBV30,CAWTPWEGEGELFF,TGTGCCTGGACCCCTTGGGAGGGGGAGGGGGAGCTGTTTTTT
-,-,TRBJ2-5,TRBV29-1,CSVDSDVETQYF,TGCAGCGTTGATAGCGACGTGGAGACCCAGTACTTC
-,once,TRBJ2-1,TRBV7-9,CASSLDSFNEQFF,TGTGCCAGCAGCTTAGACTCCTTCAATGAGCAGTTCTTC
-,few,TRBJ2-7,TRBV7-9,CASSPGTRSYEQYF,TGTGCCAGCAGTCCCGGGACACGGTCCTACGAGCAGTACTTC
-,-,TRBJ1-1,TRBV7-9,CASSLVDTTEAFF,TGTGCCAGCAGCTTAGTCGACACCACTGAAGCTTTCTTT
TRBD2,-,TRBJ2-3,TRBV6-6,CASRLAGSDTQYF,TGTGCCAGCAGACTAGCGGGGTCCGATACGCAGTATTTT
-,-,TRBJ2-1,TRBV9,CASSVGAAGYEQFF,TGTGCCAGCAGCGTAGGGGCAGCGGGTTATGAGCAGTTCTTC
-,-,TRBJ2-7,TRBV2,CASSEGPGRFSYEQYF,TGTGCCAGCAGTGAGGGGCCCGGTCGGTTCTCCTACGAGCAGTACTTC